Here is one T cell receptor beta chain with its context. The data derive from a study of OX40 agonist ivuxolimab in advanced cancers. Per the germline V gene, CDR1 is SGHRS and CDR2 is YFSETQ. This CDR3 spans 16 amino acids. V was clipped by 3 bases and J by 3 bases, with 16 bases between them. The table came from immunoSEQ multiplex PCR; TCRdb's copy has only in-frame clones and leaves some out. The repertoire holds tens of thousands of clones, over 70% seen once, with more than 25% in the top ten. The clonotype was recovered from an adult with an advanced solid tumor such as melanoma, head and neck, liver or kidney cancer. The chain couples TRBV5-1 to TRBJ1-3; D may be TRBD1 (6 bases). This specimen consisted of CD4+ or CD8+ T cells sorted from blood, obtained in a trial of the OX40 agonist ivuxolimab. CDR3 protein: CASSSQGRGYGNTIYF. In nucleotides, the CDR3 is TGCGCCAGCAGCTCACAGGGAAGGGGATATGGAAACACCATATATTTT.